Listed below are T cell receptor beta chains from one sample, sequenced in a study of blood T cell repertoires in COVID-19. Only in-frame clones appear in the TCRdb table, and some are missing; sequencing was by immunoSEQ multiplex PCR. The sample lists around 250,000 clones, around nine tenths occurring once. The sequenced sample consisted of PBMCs or T cells enriched from blood (not recorded which). The receptors stem from a woman between 45 and 65 years old who had recovered from COVID-19. Each CDR3 is given with its conserved first and last residue. A D gene is named only where the DNA matches it firmly. Clone sizes are given selectively: once, few, many, or a class where the clone is expanded.

V gene	J gene	D gene	clone size	CDR3 DNA	CDR3 protein
TRBV24-1	TRBJ2-3	NA	once	TGTGCCACCAGTGATCGGGAGTATTTT	CATSDREYF
TRBV5-1	TRBJ1-2	TRBD1	NA	TGCGCCAGCAGCCCACAGGGGGGCGACTATGGCTACACCTTC	CASSPQGGDYGYTF
TRBV6-5	TRBJ1-4	TRBD1	NA	TGTGCCAGCACCCCCCGGGACAGTGCTAATGAAAAACTGTTTTTT	CASTPRDSANEKLFF
TRBV29-1	TRBJ1-2	TRBD1	NA	TGCAGCGTGAGCGGACAGGGCTATGGCTACACCTTC	CSVSGQGYGYTF
TRBV28	TRBJ1-4	TRBD1	NA	TGTGCCAGCAGAGGATCCGGGACAGGCCTATATAATGAAAAACTGTTTTTT	CASRGSGTGLYNEKLFF
TRBV7-2	TRBJ1-2	TRBD1	NA	TGTGCCAGCAGCTCACCCGGGACAGGGGGCTATGGCTACACCTTC	CASSSPGTGGYGYTF
TRBV28	TRBJ1-2	NA	few	TGTGCCAGCAGTTCAGTTTCAGAAGCTAACTATGGCTACACCTTC	CASSSVSEANYGYTF
TRBV9	TRBJ1-2	NA	NA	TGTGCCAGCAGCGCGCACACAGGGCCCGCGAATGGCTACACCTTC	CASSAHTGPANGYTF
TRBV7-3	TRBJ2-1	TRBD1	NA	TGTGCCAGCAGCTTATCCGGACAGGGCAATGAGCAGTTCTTC	CASSLSGQGNEQFF
TRBV24-1	TRBJ2-3	TRBD1	NA	TGTGCCACCAGTGACGCCGGGACAGGGGCCCTCCAAGGCACAGATACGCAGTATTTT	CATSDAGTGALQGTDTQYF
TRBV20-1	TRBJ2-3	TRBD1	NA	TGCAGTGCTAGTCAGGGGGCAGGGGATACGCAGTATTTT	CSASQGAGDTQYF
TRBV28	TRBJ1-5	NA	NA	TGTGCCAGCAGTTTACAGGGTGGGAGCAATCAGCCCCAGCATTTT	CASSLQGGSNQPQHF
TRBV6-2/TRBV6-3	TRBJ2-5	NA	NA	TGTGCCAGCAGTTACTCGATGGACAGCTCACAAGAGACCCAGTACTTC	CASSYSMDSSQETQYF
TRBV20-1	TRBJ1-5	TRBD1	NA	TGCAGTGCTAGTGTTCAGGGGGCTAGCAATCAGCCCCAGCATTTT	CSASVQGASNQPQHF
TRBV7-9	TRBJ2-5	NA	NA	TGTGCCAGCAGCTTAGGGGCGGGGAGAGTGGCCCAGTACTTC	CASSLGAGRVAQYF
TRBV27	TRBJ2-5	TRBD2	NA	TGTGCCACCAGGGAGGGAAACCAAGAGACCCAGTACTTC	CATREGNQETQYF
TRBV27	TRBJ1-1	TRBD1	NA	TGTGCCAGCAGTACGGGGACAGGGGTATTGAACACTGAAGCTTTCTTT	CASSTGTGVLNTEAFF
TRBV13	TRBJ2-5	NA	NA	TGTGCCAGCAGCGGCAACCGACTGGGCGGGCAAGAGACCCAGTACTTC	CASSGNRLGGQETQYF
TRBV5-8	TRBJ2-7	NA	few	TGTGCCAGCAGCTTGCGCATGGACCCGACAGTATACTTC	CASSLRMDPTVYF
TRBV5-1	TRBJ2-5	NA	few	TGCGCCAGCAGGGTACCCCAGGAGACCCAGTACTTC	CASRVPQETQYF
TRBV11-2	TRBJ1-1	TRBD1	NA	TGTGCCAGCAGTCGCTCAGGGGGAGAGGGGGGCACTGAAGCTTTCTTT	CASSRSGGEGGTEAFF
TRBV10-3	TRBJ1-6	TRBD1	NA	TGTGCCATCAGTGAGAGGGGGACAGGGGAATCACCCCTCCACTTT	CAISERGTGESPLHF
TRBV5-5	TRBJ1-3	NA	NA	TGTGCCAGCAGCTTGGAGGGGCGGAACACCATATATTTT	CASSLEGRNTIYF
TRBV28	TRBJ1-1	NA	NA	TGTGCCAGCGGTGGGTCAAGGGGTCGTAGGACTGAAGCTTTCTTT	CASGGSRGRRTEAFF